These T cell receptor beta chains were read from a single sample in a study of blood T cell repertoires in COVID-19. TCRdb keeps only in-frame clones here, not all; method: immunoSEQ multiplex PCR. The data show around 56,000 clones, roughly nine tenths seen once. Sequences were obtained from peripheral blood. The source of these receptors is a woman in her sixties or seventies with active or convalescent COVID-19. The CDR3 runs from the conserved cysteine through the conserved F or W. The D gene is left open where the match is weak. Some rows have no size entry. The others give once, few or many, or a class for an expanded clone.

D gene,V gene,clone size,J gene,CDR3 protein,CDR3 DNA
TRBD1,TRBV7-2,.,TRBJ2-1,CASSLVSGGGYNEQFF,TGTGCCAGCAGCTTAGTTTCAGGGGGCGGTTACAATGAGCAGTTCTTC
.,TRBV7-9,.,TRBJ1-1,CASSRTVNTEAFF,TGTGCCAGCAGCCGGACAGTAAACACTGAAGCTTTCTTT
.,TRBV6-5,once,TRBJ1-1,CASSSRVNTEAFF,TGTGCCAGCAGTTCACGGGTGAACACTGAAGCTTTCTTT
.,TRBV6-5,.,TRBJ1-2,CATLRDNPLGYTF,TGTGCCACCCTTCGGGACAACCCGCTTGGCTACACCTTC
TRBD2,TRBV19,.,TRBJ2-3,CASSDLAGPDTQYF,TGTGCCAGTAGTGACCTAGCGGGACCTGATACGCAGTATTTT
TRBD1,TRBV4-1,few,TRBJ1-2,CASSPGQGGTYGYTF,TGCGCCAGCAGCCCTGGACAGGGGGGCACCTATGGCTACACCTTC
TRBD1,TRBV7-9,.,TRBJ2-1,CASSSGQGTYNEQFF,TGTGCCAGCAGCTCAGGACAGGGTACCTACAATGAGCAGTTCTTC
.,TRBV6-4,.,TRBJ1-6,CASRLNSGGSPLHF,TGTGCCAGCAGGCTGAACTCGGGAGGCTCACCCCTCCACTTT
.,TRBV19,once,TRBJ1-4,CASSSYSSSEKLFF,TGTGCCAGTAGTTCGTACTCTAGCAGTGAAAAACTGTTTTTT
.,TRBV5-6,.,TRBJ2-3,CASSLGRGVRKADTQYF,TGTGCCAGCAGCTTGGGCAGGGGGGTAAGAAAGGCAGATACGCAGTATTTT
.,TRBV28,once,TRBJ2-7,CASSPADASDYEQYF,TGTGCCAGCAGTCCAGCCGATGCTAGCGACTACGAGCAGTACTTC
.,TRBV18,.,TRBJ2-2,CASSPRQANTGELFF,TGTGCCAGCTCACCGCGTCAGGCGAACACCGGGGAGCTGTTTTTT
.,TRBV7-9,.,TRBJ2-5,CASSYRETQYF,TGTGCCAGCAGCTACAGAGAGACCCAGTACTTC
.,TRBV5-5,.,TRBJ2-1,CASSLTGSNEQFF,TGTGCCAGCAGCTTGACAGGGAGCAATGAGCAGTTCTTC
.,TRBV6-1,.,TRBJ2-3,CASSLADTQYF,TGTGCCAGCAGCCTAGCGGATACGCAGTATTTT
.,TRBV6-1,.,TRBJ2-1,CASSETAYNEQFF,TGTGCCAGCAGTGAGACAGCTTACAATGAGCAGTTCTTC
TRBD2,TRBV19,.,TRBJ2-7,CASRKEGLAGSYEQYF,TGTGCCAGTAGAAAGGAGGGCCTAGCGGGCTCCTACGAGCAGTACTTC
.,TRBV11-3,.,TRBJ2-1,CASSLQRGGYNEQFF,TGTGCCAGCAGCTTACAGAGGGGGGGTTACAATGAGCAGTTCTTC
.,TRBV3-1/TRBV3-2,.,TRBJ1-3,CASSFSGGGDYTIYF,TGTGCCAGCAGTTTTTCCGGGGGTGGGGATTACACCATATATTTT
TRBD2,TRBV28,.,TRBJ2-5,CASSLAGGFETQYF,TGTGCCAGCAGTTTAGCGGGAGGTTTCGAGACCCAGTACTTC
TRBD1,TRBV20-1,.,TRBJ2-3,CSASRRGQGATDTQYF,TGCAGTGCTAGTCGCCGCGGACAGGGGGCGACAGATACGCAGTATTTT
.,TRBV30,.,TRBJ2-1,CAWSGFSASEQFF,TGTGCCTGGAGTGGCTTTAGCGCTAGTGAGCAGTTCTTC
.,TRBV7-2,.,TRBJ1-2,CASTVDRNYGYTF,TGTGCCAGCACCGTCGACAGGAACTATGGCTACACCTTC
TRBD1,TRBV5-1,.,TRBJ2-3,CASSQGQGVLTDTQYF,TGCGCCAGCAGCCAAGGACAGGGCGTACTTACAGATACGCAGTATTTT
.,TRBV15,.,TRBJ2-4,CATSRDRGAYQNIQYF,TGTGCCACCAGCAGAGATCGGGGGGCGTACCAAAACATTCAGTACTTC
.,TRBV29-1,once,TRBJ2-5,CSGLQGYQETQYF,TGCAGCGGTCTTCAGGGGTACCAAGAGACCCAGTACTTC
.,TRBV28,once,TRBJ1-5,CASSSGPLNQPQHF,TGTGCCAGCAGTTCAGGTCCCCTCAATCAGCCCCAGCATTTT
TRBD1,TRBV2,.,TRBJ1-5,CASSERTGWQPQHF,TGTGCCAGCAGTGAACGGACAGGGTGGCAGCCCCAGCATTTT
.,TRBV5-6,.,TRBJ2-7,CASSLVVSYEQYF,TGTGCCAGCAGCTTGGTAGTCTCCTACGAGCAGTACTTC
.,TRBV7-2,.,TRBJ2-1,CASSLDIRSNEQFF,TGTGCCAGCAGCTTAGATATTCGTAGCAATGAGCAGTTCTTC